This T cell receptor (beta chain) was sequenced in a study of beta chain features in type 1 diabetes. Study-wide results and caveats: More deletions and fewer insertions at VDJ junctions were found in patients with type 1 diabetes.

This clone was seen repeatedly, ten times or more. The target antigen is unknown. As every portion of the isolated RNA was reverse transcribed, the sequencing read expressed TCRB transcripts. The protocol was immunoSEQ multiplex PCR, while the TCRdb copy is restricted to in-frame clones and leaves out a portion. The sample includes about 240,000 clones, 25% to 30% seen only once; the top ten take roughly 4%. In germline, CDR1 is LNHDA, CDR2 SQIVND (reference sequence). Between the trimmed V and J ends, which lost 5 bases and 15 bases, there was a span of 23 bases. This CDR3 region has 14 residues. Material for sequencing was central memory CD4+ T cells from blood. This sequence was found in a man aged 30-40 years in good health. The chain combines TRBV19 with TRBJ2-1; TRBD1 might be the D (6 bases). The CDR3 DNA reads TGTGCCAGTAGTGTCTCCTCTCAGGGGTCATCGTGGTTCTTC. Residues: CASSVSSQGSSWFF.